These 16 T cell receptor beta chains were all obtained from the same sample, sequenced in a study of blood T cell repertoires in COVID-19. TCRdb's table, derived via immunoSEQ multiplex PCR, lists solely in-frame clones and lacks some. Among 250,000 or so clones listed, approximately 89% were seen once. The sequenced sample consisted of PBMCs or T cells enriched from blood (not recorded which). These receptors originate from a middle-aged woman with acute COVID-19.

The chain combines TRBV7-2 with TRBJ1-2; 10 nucleotides match TRBD1. The V and J ends lost 5 bases and 4 bases, in that order; junction bases with no gene match: 4. CDR1 SGHTA and CDR2 FQGNSA come from the germline V gene. The CDR3 sequence is 14 residues long. The DNA for the CDR3 is TGTGCCAGCAGCGAGGGGGACAGGGGCTATGGCTACACCTTC. Protein: CASSEGDRGYGYTF.

The chain links TRBV7-2 to TRBJ2-5; 10 bases agree with TRBD1. The CDR3 consists of 14 residues. Unmatched junction bases numbered 5, after V lost 5 bases and J lost 5 bases. Germline CDR1 and CDR2: SGHTA and FQGNSA. The CDR3 loop is CASSQDRGVETQYF. CDR3 coding DNA: TGTGCCAGCAGCCAGGACAGGGGGGTGGAGACCCAGTACTTC.

This chain connects TRBV9 to TRBJ2-1, with D perhaps matching TRBD1 (6 bases). This CDR3 contains 15 residues. The ends were cut back, 0 bases at V and 0 bases at J, with 7 bases in the middle. CDR1 is SGDLS, CDR2 YYNGEE, per germline. DNA of the CDR3: TGTGCCAGCAGCGTAGAAGGGGGCTCCTACAATGAGCAGTTCTTC. Its protein is CASSVEGGSYNEQFF. Filled out from reference TRBV9 and TRBJ2-1, the complete variable domain reads DSGVTQTPKHLITATGQRVTLRCSPRSGDLSVYWYQQSLDQGLQFLIQYYNGEERAKGNILERFSAQQFPDLHSELNLSSLELGDSALYFCASSVEGGSYNEQFFGPGTRLTVL.

This chain joins TRBV4-1 and TRBJ1-4; D might be TRBD1 (5 bases). V was trimmed by 4 bases and J by 0 bases, leaving 9 bases between them. CDR1 MGHRA and CDR2 YSYEKL come from the germline V gene. The CDR3 loop spans 15 amino acids. The CDR3 nucleotides read TGCGCCAGCAGCCCAGGACAAACAACTAATGAAAAACTGTTTTTT. It yields the protein CASSPGQTTNEKLFF.

J is TRBJ2-1 and V is TRBV5-1; D may be TRBD2 (6 bases). Trimming took off 0 bases at V and 6 bases at J, with 10 bases between the two ends. Germline-derived CDR1 and CDR2 are SGHRS and YFSETQ. CDR3 length: 14 residues. This chain's CDR3 is CASSLEGAGNEQFF. CDR3 in DNA: TGCGCCAGCAGCTTGGAGGGAGCGGGCAATGAGCAGTTCTTC.

The chain has TRBV19 and TRBJ1-2; no reliable D call. This CDR3 is 13 amino acids long. V was pared by 5 bases and J by 7 bases, with 14 bases between. Germline-derived CDR1 and CDR2 are LNHDA and SQIVND (reference sequence). CDR3 residues: CASSRRERSGYTF. DNA of the CDR3: TGTGCCAGTAGTCGACGGGAGCGGAGTGGCTACACCTTC.

The V call is TRBV3-1 (or the pseudogene TRBV3-2), the J call TRBJ2-7; perhaps TRBD1 as D (7 bases). The V end was cut by 4 bases, the J end by 1 base, with 14 bases between. Germline CDR1 LGHDT, CDR2 YNNKEL (reference sequence). The CDR3 spans 15 residues. The CDR3 spells CASSPQGGRSYEQYV. The CDR3 coding sequence is TGTGCCAGCAGCCCGCAGGGGGGCAGGTCCTACGAGCAGTACGTC.

This clone was observed at least ten times. The chain has TRBV27 and TRBJ2-1; 7 bases line up with TRBD2. Per germline, CDR1 MNHEY and CDR2 SMNVEV (reference sequence). The CDR3 spans 15 residues. V trimming: 5 bases; J trimming: 3 bases; junction bases outside the gene matches: 7. As DNA, the CDR3 is TGTGCCAGCAGTCCCGCAAGCGGGATCTACAATGAGCAGTTCTTC. This gives the protein CASSPASGIYNEQFF.

The chain recombines TRBV2 with TRBJ1-1, with 10 bases that match TRBD1. The V gene end was trimmed by 6 bases and the J gene end by 6 bases; junction bases not matched to a gene: 7. The CDR3 extends over 14 amino acids. Germline V gene lookup returns CDR1 SNHLY and CDR2 FYNNEI. The DNA of the CDR3 is TGTGCCAGCAGAACCGGGACAGGGGTGGCTGAAGCTTTCTTT. Residues: CASRTGTGVAEAFF.

In its sample, this clone was seen once. The J gene is TRBJ1-5, the V gene TRBV21-1; no DNA check was done on the table's D call, TRBD1. TRBV21-1 is an annotated pseudogene. The CDR3 is 19 amino acids. The CDR3 bases are TGTGCCAGCAGCAAAGGGGTCGGGACAGGGGAAAATAGCAATCAGCCCCAGCATTTT. It is translated as CASSKGVGTGENSNQPQHF.

The rearrangement uses TRBV30 and TRBJ2-3; D is uncertain. The germline V gene has CDR1 GTSNPN and CDR2 SVGIG (reference sequence). The V and J ends lost 0 bases and 2 bases respectively, with 15 bases between them. CDR3 length equals 16 residues. The CDR3 sequence: CAWSVRGRLYTDTQYF. CDR3 DNA: TGTGCCTGGAGTGTAAGAGGTAGATTATACACAGATACGCAGTATTTT.

V usage is TRBV29-1 and J usage is TRBJ2-7; 7 bases are a match to TRBD1. V gave up 7 bases and J gave up 3 bases; unmatched junction bases: 3. This CDR3 is built from 11 residues. CDR1 and CDR2 (germline): SQVTM, ANQGSEA. As DNA, the CDR3 is TGCAGCGCCGGGGACAGCTACGAGCAGTACTTC. This sequence encodes CSAGDSYEQYF.

The count of this clone is one. The chain joins TRBV7-5 to TRBJ1-5; the table's D gene call, TRBD1, was not cross checked with the DNA. TRBV7-5 constitutes a pseudogene. The CDR3 contains 15 residues. The CDR3 DNA sequence: TGTGCCAGAAGCTTCGGACAGGACCAGAATCAGCCCCAGCATTTT. Translation gives CARSFGQDQNQPQHF.

The chain employs TRBV29-1 and TRBJ1-2; TRBD1 matches 10 bases. From germline, CDR1 is SQVTM and CDR2 ANQGSEA. The CDR3 runs to 13 residues. J was trimmed by 8 bases and V by 8 bases; bases with no gene match: 11. Written as DNA, the CDR3 is TGCAGCACTGAACCGGGACAGGGGATCGGCTACACCTTC. Residues: CSTEPGQGIGYTF.

V usage is TRBV2 and J usage is TRBJ1-5; TRBD1 aligns across 7 bases. The CDR3 is 17 amino acids. V shed 6 bases, J shed 7 bases, and the junction held 18 bases outside the gene matches. Germline V gene lookup returns CDR1 SNHLY and CDR2 FYNNEI. The CDR3 nucleotides read TGTGCCAGCAGCACGGGGCGGACAGGACGAGGATTCCAGCCCCAGCATTTT. Translating it yields CASSTGRTGRGFQPQHF.

J is TRBJ2-7 and V is TRBV3-1 (or the pseudogene TRBV3-2), with TRBD1 matching over 9 bases. The junction had 8 bases not matched to a gene; V was cut back by 0 bases and J by 5 bases. This CDR3 has 16 residues. Germline CDR1 is LGHDT and CDR2 is YNNKEL (reference sequence). CDR3 DNA: TGTGCCAGCAGCCAAGATCGTCGGGACAGGGTCCACGAGCAGTACGTC. Translating it yields CASSQDRRDRVHEQYV.